These 5 T cell receptor beta chains share one sample of origin, sequenced in a study of CD8 T cells in Susac syndrome. RNA in amounts of about 0.5 to 1 ug was reverse transcribed with random hexamers. MiXCR, applied by TCRdb to the immunoSEQ multiplex PCR reads, yields one record per CDR3 protein. This table holds 200,000 to 250,000 distinct CDR3 sequences, approximately 95% found once. Sequencing input: CD4+ T cells from PBMCs. These receptors were taken from a human donor with multiple sclerosis.

The rearrangement uses TRBV9 and TRBJ2-3; no clear D. The V and J ends lost 0 bases and 0 bases respectively, with 17 bases between them. The CDR3 consists of 18 residues. Germline CDR1 and CDR2: SGDLS and YYNGEE. This CDR3 is CASSVATLDPASTDTQYF. As DNA, the CDR3 is TGTGCCAGCAGCGTAGCTACGCTGGACCCGGCTAGCACAGATACGCAGTATTTT. The full variable domain, in which reference TRBV9 and TRBJ2-3 provide the parts outside the CDR3, is DSGVTQTPKHLITATGQRVTLRCSPRSGDLSVYWYQQSLDQGLQFLIQYYNGEERAKGNILERFSAQQFPDLHSELNLSSLELGDSALYFCASSVATLDPASTDTQYFGPGTRLTVL.

This clonotype has just one count. The chain employs TRBV15 and TRBJ1-1; 9 nucleotides line up with TRBD1. The CDR3 has 15 amino acids. The V and J ends lost 1 base and 5 bases, in that order; junction bases with no gene match: 5. Germline V gives CDR1 LNHNV, CDR2 YYDKDF (reference sequence). The CDR3 nucleotides are TGTGCCACCAGCAGAGGGGACAGGGATACGACTGAAGCTTTCTTT. Translation gives CATSRGDRDTTEAFF.

This clonotype showed up just once. V gene TRBV12-3 or TRBV12-4 combines with J gene TRBJ2-7; D remains ambiguous. V lost 5 bases and J 0 bases, leaving 8 bases between the germline ends. The CDR3 loop spans 13 amino acids. CDR3 amino acids: CASSTTYSYEQYF. The DNA of the CDR3 is TGTGCCAGCAGTACTACCTACTCCTACGAGCAGTACTTC.

The rearrangement joins TRBV10-2 to TRBJ1-1, with 7 bases aligning to TRBD1. The length of the CDR3 is 13 residues. Losses at the gene ends were 8 bases for V and 3 bases for J; bases not matched to a gene: 6. Germline CDR1 is WSHSY and CDR2 is SAAADI. The CDR3 sequence: CASSAGGYTEAFF. The CDR3 DNA follows: TGCGCCAGCTCGGCAGGGGGGTACACTGAAGCTTTCTTT.

The genes are TRBV4-1 and TRBJ2-7; 10 bases are a match to TRBD2. CDR1 MGHRA and CDR2 YSYEKL come from the germline V gene. V lost 1 base and J lost 6; bases outside the gene matches: 6. CDR3 length equals 15 residues. This chain's CDR3 is CASSQVGQRGGEQYF. CDR3 nucleotide sequence: TGCGCCAGCAGCCAAGTAGGTCAGCGGGGGGGCGAGCAGTACTTC.